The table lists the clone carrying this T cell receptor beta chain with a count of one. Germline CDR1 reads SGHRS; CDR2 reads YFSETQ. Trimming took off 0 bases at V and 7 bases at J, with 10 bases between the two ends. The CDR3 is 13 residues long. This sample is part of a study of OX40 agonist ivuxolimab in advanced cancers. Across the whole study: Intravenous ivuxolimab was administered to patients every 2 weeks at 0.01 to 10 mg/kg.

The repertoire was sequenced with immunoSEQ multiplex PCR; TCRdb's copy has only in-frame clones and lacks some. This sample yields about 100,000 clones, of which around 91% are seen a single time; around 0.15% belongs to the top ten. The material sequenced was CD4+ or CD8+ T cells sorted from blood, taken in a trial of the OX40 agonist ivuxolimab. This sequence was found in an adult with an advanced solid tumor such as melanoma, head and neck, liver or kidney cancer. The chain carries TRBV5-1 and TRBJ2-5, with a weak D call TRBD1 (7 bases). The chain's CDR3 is CASSLVQGGTQYF. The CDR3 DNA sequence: TGCGCCAGCAGCTTGGTTCAGGGGGGGACCCAGTACTTC.